The following is a TCR beta chain sequence with its context. Its cognate antigen is unknown. This sample was taken from a study of cytomegalovirus exposure and HLA in healthy donors. Study-level information: There were under 140 million unique TCR beta sequences, drawn from about 190 million T cells, in an earlier analysis.

Nominal health characterized the donors when sampled, though unrecorded immune exposures were likely. The germline gives CDR1 ENHRY, CDR2 SYGVKD. The CDR3 has 13 amino acids. The J segment lost 5 bases and the V segment lost 10 bases, leaving 7 bases of the junction unmatched. PCR involved 60 Vbeta and 13 Jbeta primers. Clones were read by immunoSEQ multiplex PCR, and TCRdb kept only the in-frame ones, dropping some. This sample yields 200,000 or so clones, of which 84% are seen a single time; around 2.8% belongs to the top ten. Overall study findings and caveats: As a later analysis showed, a missense DCLRE1C variant was linked to trimming of TCR beta V- and J-genes. The productive fraction for most TCR beta V segments was about 87% or about 30% in an earlier analysis.

The V gene is TRBV10-3, the J gene TRBJ2-2; TRBD1 matches 7 bases. The receptor was isolated from a woman aged 45-65 years in good health and CMV-seropositive. Sequenced: PBMCs. The CDR3 DNA is TGTGCCACCGCGACAGGGACGACCGGGGAGCTGTTTTTT. Its translation: CATATGTTGELFF.